This T cell receptor beta chain was identified during a study of cytomegalovirus exposure and HLA in healthy donors. Study conclusions and caveats: In most subjects, TCR beta sequences reportedly gave accurate predictions of HLA-A and HLA-B alleles.

For this clone: Antigen specificity is unknown.

Both 60 Vbeta primers and 13 Jbeta primers went into the PCR. The repertoire was sequenced with immunoSEQ multiplex PCR; TCRdb's copy has only in-frame clones and lacks some. The sample yields about 170,000 clones, of which the top ten take up 0.7% to 0.8%. CDR3 length: 14 residues. Germline V gives CDR1 SGHDN, CDR2 FVKESK. With 8 bases removed from V and 7 bases from J, the gap between germline ends came to 21 bases. The sequence was collected from a woman younger than 35 in good health and CMV-seropositive. This chain joins TRBV14 and TRBJ2-7; D gene ambiguous. Sample: PBMCs. The CDR3 loop is CASSRGVTPWEQYF. CDR3 DNA sequence: TGTGCCAGCTCCCGCGGAGTAACCCCCTGGGAGCAGTACTTC.